Sequencing of this T cell receptor (beta chain) was carried out in a study of blood T cells in healthy people across ages. A second 7 to 11 cycle PCR used barcoded and J-beta primers. Each cDNA molecule was tagged by a template-switch adaptor that had 12 random nucleotides. Via MiXCR, TCRdb re-called the 5' RACE reads, giving one row per CDR3 protein. The profile shows 1.6 million or so distinct CDR3 sequences, almost 35% of them singletons. V lost 6 bases, J lost 0 bases, and 21 bases lay in between. Germline-derived CDR1 and CDR2 are MNHEY and SMNVEV (reference sequence). The CDR3 extends over 18 amino acids.

Source material: blood. The clonotype comes from a woman in her twenties or thirties in good health. The rearrangement uses TRBV27 and TRBJ2-1, with D perhaps TRBD1 or TRBD2 (5 bases each). The CDR3 DNA sequence: TGTGCCAGCAGGGTCGGGACCTCCGTCGGAGGCTCCTACAATGAGCAGTTCTTC. Its protein is CASRVGTSVGGSYNEQFF.